The rows below give T cell receptor beta chains drawn from one sample of a study of blood T cells in healthy people across ages. A single record per CDR3 protein comes from TCRdb applying MiXCR to the 5' RACE reads. Altogether hundreds of thousands of distinct CDR3 sequences are present, 47% being singletons, with the ten largest covering about 26%. Sequenced: blood. These receptors originate from a man older than 75 in good health. Each CDR3 is given with its conserved first and last residue. D genes are given only for firm matches. Size values are once, few and many counts, or a class for expanded clones, and some rows have none.

few	TRBV9	TRBD2	TRBJ2-7	CASSQGLASYEQYF	TGTGCCAGCAGTCAAGGACTAGCGTCTTACGAGCAGTACTTC
NA	TRBV7-3	NA	TRBJ2-5	CASSLNQGRNEQYF	TGTGCCAGCAGCTTAAACCAGGGTAGGAATGAGCAGTACTTC
few	TRBV5-1	TRBD1	TRBJ2-7	CASRKSGTGEVVGSYEQYF	TGCGCCAGCAGAAAATCCGGGACAGGTGAGGTAGTGGGCTCCTACGAGCAGTACTTC
few	TRBV3-1	TRBD1	TRBJ1-2	CASSQVNRGDGYTF	TGTGCCAGCAGCCAGGTTAACAGGGGCGATGGCTACACCTTC
NA	TRBV24-1	NA	TRBJ2-1	CATSDGGYGDEQFF	TGTGCCACCAGTGATGGGGGTTACGGGGATGAGCAGTTCTTC
NA	TRBV28	NA	TRBJ1-2	CATFRRDVYGYTF	TGTGCCACCTTCCGACGTGACGTCTATGGCTACACCTTC
NA	TRBV14	NA	TRBJ2-4	CASSQIANIAKNIQYF	TGTGCCAGCAGCCAAATAGCGAATATAGCCAAAAACATTCAGTACTTC
few	TRBV29-1	NA	TRBJ2-5	CSVGLSETQYF	TGCAGCGTGGGGTTGAGTGAGACCCAGTACTTC
NA	TRBV7-2	NA	TRBJ2-5	CASSLGVGAVGRETQYF	TGTGCCAGCAGCTTAGGCGTGGGAGCGGTCGGTCGAGAGACCCAGTACTTC
NA	TRBV7-9	NA	TRBJ2-1	CASSFYRVVCNEQFF	TGTGCCAGCAGCTTCTACAGGGTTGTCTGCAATGAGCAGTTCTTC
NA	TRBV12-3/TRBV12-4	NA	TRBJ1-2	CASSIGGRSYTF	TGTGCCAGCAGCATAGGTGGTCGATCCTACACCTTC
NA	TRBV29-1	TRBD1	TRBJ1-6	CSDASGGNSPLHF	TGCAGCGACGCTTCAGGGGGAAATTCACCCCTCCACTTT
few	TRBV29-1	NA	TRBJ2-7	CSVRTTAQSSYEQYF	TGCAGCGTGCGGACTACCGCCCAGAGCTCCTACGAGCAGTACTTC
NA	TRBV9	TRBD1	TRBJ1-4	CASSVGQGASANEKLFF	TGTGCCAGCAGCGTAGGACAGGGGGCCTCAGCTAATGAAAAACTGTTTTTT
NA	TRBV7-7	NA	TRBJ2-5	CASSSATQETQYF	TGTGCCAGCAGCTCAGCGACACAAGAGACCCAGTACTTC
NA	TRBV20-1	NA	TRBJ1-2	CSASPPSGYTF	TGCAGTGCCAGTCCACCCAGTGGCTACACCTTC
few	TRBV20-1	TRBD2	TRBJ2-7	CSGISAGTSGSIKQYF	TGCAGTGGTATCTCGGCAGGGACTAGCGGGAGTATCAAGCAGTACTTC
NA	TRBV12-3/TRBV12-4	TRBD2	TRBJ2-1	CASSSGLAGDLGHYNEQFF	TGTGCCAGCAGTTCGGGACTAGCGGGAGATTTGGGCCATTACAATGAGCAGTTCTTC
few	TRBV4-3	TRBD1	TRBJ1-6	CASSQGRQGHGSPLHF	TGCGCCAGCAGCCAAGGCCGACAGGGGCACGGCTCACCCCTCCACTTT
NA	TRBV5-1	TRBD2	TRBJ2-5	CASSLSGTSGKETQYF	TGCGCCAGCAGCCTATCCGGGACTAGCGGGAAAGAGACCCAGTACTTC
few	TRBV4-3	NA	TRBJ2-3	CASSQSRLDTQYF	TGCGCCAGCAGCCAATCCCGCCTAGATACGCAGTATTTT
NA	TRBV7-2	NA	TRBJ2-1	CASSLVGGAANEQFF	TGTGCCAGCAGCCTCGTGGGGGGCGCGGCCAATGAGCAGTTCTTC
NA	TRBV6-6	TRBD2	TRBJ2-1	CASSYSAGTSAYNEQFF	TGTGCCAGCAGTTACTCCGCTGGGACTAGCGCCTACAATGAGCAGTTCTTC
NA	TRBV4-3	TRBD2	TRBJ2-7	CASSQGAGNSYEQYF	TGCGCCAGCAGCCAAGGAGCGGGGAACTCCTACGAGCAGTACTTC
NA	TRBV12-3/TRBV12-4	NA	TRBJ2-5	CASSLTLGADQETQYF	TGTGCCAGCAGTTTGACCCTCGGGGCAGACCAAGAGACCCAGTACTTC
NA	TRBV18	TRBD1	TRBJ2-4	CASSPKTGVEPKNIQYF	TGTGCCAGCTCACCAAAAACAGGGGTAGAACCCAAAAACATTCAGTACTTC
NA	TRBV20-1	NA	TRBJ2-1	CSARPPDYNEQFF	TGCAGTGCCCGGCCGCCAGATTACAATGAGCAGTTCTTC
NA	TRBV28	TRBD1	TRBJ1-5	CASLFSGQRIYSNQPQHF	TGTGCCTCACTCTTCTCGGGACAGCGAATCTATAGCAATCAGCCCCAGCATTTT
many	TRBV6-5	TRBD2	TRBJ2-2	CASRAGVTGELFF	TGTGCCAGCAGGGCGGGAGTTACCGGGGAGCTGTTTTTT
NA	TRBV11-2	TRBD2	TRBJ2-1	CASSLAAGGYEQFF	TGTGCCAGCAGCTTAGCTGCGGGAGGGTATGAGCAGTTCTTC
few	TRBV4-3	NA	TRBJ2-7	CASSQVGREDEQYF	TGCGCCAGCAGCCAAGTGGGCAGGGAGGACGAGCAGTACTTC
NA	TRBV5-1	TRBD1	TRBJ2-7	CASSLEGQVYNEQYF	TGCGCCAGCAGCCTGGAAGGACAGGTTTACAATGAGCAGTACTTC
NA	TRBV5-1	NA	TRBJ2-6	CASSFQDPGANVLTF	TGCGCCAGCAGCTTCCAGGACCCTGGGGCCAACGTCCTGACTTTC
NA	TRBV5-1	NA	TRBJ2-5	CASHGGQETQYF	TGCGCCAGCCATGGGGGGCAAGAGACCCAGTACTTC
NA	TRBV24-1	NA	TRBJ2-3	CATSDPLTDTQYF	TGTGCCACCAGTGATCCCCTCACAGATACGCAGTATTTT
NA	TRBV5-1	NA	TRBJ2-2	CASRVSDTSHSVGELFF	TGCGCCAGCCGGGTTAGTGACACCTCCCACTCCGTCGGGGAGCTGTTTTTT
NA	TRBV5-5	NA	TRBJ2-6	CATQCGGYGANVLTF	TGTGCCACCCAGTGTGGGGGCTATGGGGCCAACGTCCTGACTTTC